Shown below are 18 T cell receptor beta chains from a single sample sequenced in a study of neurological immune-mediated disorders (dated by TCRdb to about 2019). The method behind the library was 5' RACE. TCRdb lists the instrument as Illumina HiSeq 2500. TCRdb reworked the public reads: Q25 trimming with fastp, MiXCR clone assembly, productive beta chains retained. Entries are consolidated by CDR3 protein sequence, retaining the most common genes and DNA. This sample lists about 74,000 distinct CDR3 sequences; approximately 5.2% were detected once. The leading ten clones occupy less than 8% of the sample. The source material was PBMCs. The receptors were sampled from a man between 18 and 29 years old with multiple sclerosis.

This clonotype was recorded at least ten times. The junction and the germline gene differ at one end; a read error may be behind it. The J gene is TRBJ1-5, the V gene TRBV28, with 8 bases aligning to TRBD1. The CDR3 sequence is 15 residues long. Germline values: CDR1 MDHEN, CDR2 SYDVKM. The CDR3 DNA is TGTGCCAGCATTCCCGGGGCAGGGGGCAATCAGCCCCAGAATTTT. Its translation is CASIPGAGGNQPQNF.

This clonotype was observed many times. The gene calls are TRBV9 and TRBJ2-1; 7 nucleotides align to TRBD1. Germline V gene lookup returns CDR1 SGDLS and CDR2 YYNGEE. The CDR3 loop spans 15 amino acids. Germline trimming cut 0 bases from V and 0 bases from J; bases unmatched to any gene: 0. CDR3 in amino acids: CASSVGDSSYNEQFF. CDR3 nucleotide sequence: TGTGCCAGCAGCGTAGGGGACAGCTCCTACAATGAGCAGTTCTTC.

This clonotype has ten or more counts. The chain uses TRBV3-1 and TRBJ2-1, with 8 bases lining up with TRBD2. V gave up 5 bases and J gave up 10 bases; unmatched junction bases: 7. Per germline, CDR1 LGHDT and CDR2 YNNKEL (reference sequence). The CDR3 runs to 13 residues. The CDR3 protein is CASSSPGGGEQFF. CDR3 sequence (DNA): TGTGCCAGCAGCTCCCCCGGGGGGGGCGAGCAGTTCTTC.

This clonotype was counted at least ten times. This chain connects TRBV5-1 to TRBJ2-7, with 9 bases identical to TRBD1. CDR1 and CDR2 from the germline V gene are SGHRS and YFSETQ. The CDR3 totals 14 residues. Unmatched junction bases numbered 4, after V lost 0 bases and J lost 6 bases. This chain's CDR3 is CASSLGQGQGEQYF. The CDR3 nucleotides read TGCGCCAGCAGCTTGGGACAGGGACAGGGCGAGCAGTACTTC. Filled out from reference TRBV5-1 and TRBJ2-7, the complete variable domain reads KAGVTQTPRYLIKTRGQQVTLSCSPISGHRSVSWYQQTPGQGLQFLFEYFSETQRNKGNFPGRFSGRQFSNSRSEMNVSTLELGDSALYLCASSLGQGQGEQYFGPGTRLTVT.

This clonotype appeared many times. This sequence joins TRBV28 and TRBJ2-1, with 10 positions matching TRBD2. Germline CDR1 is MDHEN and CDR2 is SYDVKM. Germline trimming cut 4 bases from V and 7 bases from J; bases unmatched to any gene: 4. The CDR3 is made up of 14 amino acids. CDR3 loop: CASSSSGSWNEQFF. The CDR3 DNA sequence: TGTGCCAGCAGTTCTAGCGGGAGTTGGAATGAGCAGTTCTTC.

This clonotype was seen at least ten times. The chain employs TRBV20-1 and TRBJ1-1; D remains unclear. The CDR3 is 13 amino acids. The germline CDR1 and CDR2 sequences are DFQATT and SNEGSKA (reference sequence). V lost 4 bases to trimming and J lost 0 bases, with 9 bases between them. CDR3 DNA: TGCAGTGCTATAGGTCTGATGAACACTGAAGCTTTCTTT. The encoded protein is CSAIGLMNTEAFF.

This clonotype was recorded many times. The chain has TRBV12-3 or TRBV12-4 and TRBJ1-2; the match to TRBD1 covers 8 bases. Trimming at V came to 6 bases and at J to 4 bases, leaving 4 bases not matched to a gene. This CDR3 spans 13 amino acids. The CDR3 reads CASSLDRGYGYTF. CDR3 coding DNA: TGTGCCAGCAGCCTAGACAGGGGCTATGGCTACACCTTC.

This clonotype was seen repeatedly, ten times or more. This chain joins TRBV20-1 and TRBJ2-7, with 10 bases that match TRBD2. With V trimmed by 7 bases and J by 6 bases, 12 bases remained unmatched. Germline CDR1 reads DFQATT; CDR2 reads SNEGSKA (reference sequence). CDR3 length: 14 amino acids. The CDR3 DNA reads as TGCAGTGTAGCGGGGGGTCACGACACGAGCGAGCAGTACTTC. Residues: CSVAGGHDTSEQYF.

Of note for this clonotype: A single base separates this from a much larger clone, so it may be a read error. This chain links TRBV11-2 with TRBJ1-1, with unresolved D. Germline V gene sequence: CDR1 SGHAT, CDR2 FQNNGV. CDR3 length equals 13 residues. DNA of the CDR3: TGTGCCAGCCGGGTCCTTATGAACACTGAATCTTTCTTT. Residues: CASRVLMNTESFF.

This clonotype was counted many times. The chain employs TRBV7-9 and TRBJ2-7, with TRBD2 matching over 9 bases. The V gene end was trimmed by 5 bases and the J gene end by 12 bases; junction bases not matched to a gene: 20. The CDR3 runs 16 residues. From germline, CDR1 is SEHNR and CDR2 FQNEAQ (reference sequence). The DNA for the CDR3 is TGTGCCAGCAGCCCCCCCGCCGCGGCGGGAGGGCCAAAACGGTACTTC. Translating gives CASSPPAAAGGPKRYF.

This clonotype occurred many times. The chain has TRBV7-3 and TRBJ2-5; 9 nucleotides match TRBD2. The CDR3 has 14 amino acids. J lost 3 bases, V lost 4 bases, and 3 bases had no gene match. Germline V CDR1 and CDR2: SGHTA, FQGTGA. The DNA of the CDR3 is TGTGCCAGCAGCTCGGGACTAGCAAAAGAGACCCAGTACTTC. Its translation is CASSSGLAKETQYF.

This clonotype was picked up many times. This chain uses TRBV5-5 with TRBJ2-7; D may be TRBD2 (6 bases). The CDR3 extends over 14 amino acids. Trimming shortened V by 4 bases and J by 4 bases, and 15 bases separated the two germline ends. Germline values: CDR1 SGHKS, CDR2 YYEKEE (reference sequence). CDR3 DNA sequence: TGTGCCAGCAGCCCGAGGGCCGGGACTTACGAGCAGTACTTC. This encodes CASSPRAGTYEQYF.

There are a few counts of this clonotype. The chain links TRBV20-1 to TRBJ1-1, with TRBD1 as a possible D gene (5 bases). CDR3 length: 14 amino acids. Germline assignment: CDR1 DFQATT and CDR2 SNEGSKA (reference sequence). V was clipped by 6 bases and J by 4 bases, with 18 bases between them. CDR3 protein: CSAYQTGVGTEAFF. The DNA for the CDR3 is TGCAGTGCCTATCAAACAGGAGTGGGCACTGAAGCTTTCTTT.

Only a few counts were recorded for this clonotype. Here the CDR3 DNA reads TGCAGTGCCCCCCGGGCATTCGAGCAGTTCTTC. This translates into CSAPRAFEQFF. The V gene is TRBV20-1, the J gene TRBJ2-1; D not resolved. Trimming left V 6 bases short and J 10 bases short, with 13 bases between. The CDR3 length is 11 residues. The germline V gene encodes CDR1 DFQATT and CDR2 SNEGSKA (reference sequence).

Many counts were recorded for this clonotype. V is TRBV20-1 and J is TRBJ1-1; weak D call: TRBD1 (6 bases). Germline V CDR1 and CDR2: DFQATT, SNEGSKA (reference sequence). This CDR3 has 15 amino acids. V was cut by 3 bases and J by 5 bases, with 19 bases left in between. The CDR3 is CSASRQGYRDTEAFF. The CDR3 DNA reads TGCAGTGCTAGTAGGCAGGGGTACAGGGATACTGAAGCTTTCTTT.

The J gene is TRBJ2-3, the V gene TRBV20-1; the D gene is possibly TRBD1 (5 bases). V lost 1 base, J lost 4 bases, and 12 bases lay in between. Germline CDR1 reads DFQATT; CDR2 reads SNEGSKA (reference sequence). The CDR3 sequence is 14 residues long. The CDR3 DNA is TGCAGTGCTAGAGGATATAAGGGGCCAGATACGCAGTATTTT. Encoded protein: CSARGYKGPDTQYF.

The CDR3 region has the DNA TGCAGTGCTAGGACAGAGGGGGGACATACGCAGTATTTT. Translating it yields CSARTEGGHTQYF. This chain links TRBV20-1 with TRBJ2-3, with D possibly called TRBD1 or TRBD2 (6 bases each). CDR1 and CDR2 (germline): DFQATT, SNEGSKA (reference sequence). V gave up 3 bases and J gave up 7 bases, with 14 bases separating them. The CDR3 is 13 residues long.

This clonotype was observed at least ten times. The V and J genes are TRBV27 and TRBJ2-7, with D perhaps TRBD1 (6 bases). Germline V lookup: CDR1 MNHEY, CDR2 SMNVEV (reference sequence). CDR3 size: 13 residues. V gave up 3 bases and J gave up 4 bases, with 10 bases separating them. The CDR3 reads CASSFQGTYEQYF. CDR3 nucleotides: TGTGCCAGCAGTTTCCAGGGGACATACGAGCAGTACTTC.